What follows describes a single T cell receptor beta chain. Its specificity is unknown. Germline V lookup: CDR1 KGHSH, CDR2 LQKENI. The CDR3 covers 14 residues. V was pared by 5 bases and J by 3 bases, with 13 bases between. These data originate in a study of cytomegalovirus exposure and HLA in healthy donors. Study context: In terms of ancestry, the Caucasian-associated cluster contained 75% to 90% of the approximately 380 genotyped donors.

A multiplex PCR was run with 60 Vbeta primers and 13 Jbeta primers. Clones were sequenced by immunoSEQ multiplex PCR, and TCRdb holds only the in-frame ones, with some missing. The table has 150,000 or so clones, approximately 79% seen once. Study-level findings and limits: Later analysis associated a missense DCLRE1C variant with TCR beta V- and J-gene trimming. Excluded were some V segments that proved indistinguishable, including TRBV6-2 and TRBV6-3.

The clonotype originates from a man between 18 and 35 years old in good health and CMV-seropositive. The chain has TRBV18 and TRBJ1-1; the D is unclear. Sequences were obtained from PBMCs. In nucleotides, the CDR3 is TGTGCCAGCTCAACCCGGACTGGCTACACTGAAGCTTTCTTT. Its protein is CASSTRTGYTEAFF.